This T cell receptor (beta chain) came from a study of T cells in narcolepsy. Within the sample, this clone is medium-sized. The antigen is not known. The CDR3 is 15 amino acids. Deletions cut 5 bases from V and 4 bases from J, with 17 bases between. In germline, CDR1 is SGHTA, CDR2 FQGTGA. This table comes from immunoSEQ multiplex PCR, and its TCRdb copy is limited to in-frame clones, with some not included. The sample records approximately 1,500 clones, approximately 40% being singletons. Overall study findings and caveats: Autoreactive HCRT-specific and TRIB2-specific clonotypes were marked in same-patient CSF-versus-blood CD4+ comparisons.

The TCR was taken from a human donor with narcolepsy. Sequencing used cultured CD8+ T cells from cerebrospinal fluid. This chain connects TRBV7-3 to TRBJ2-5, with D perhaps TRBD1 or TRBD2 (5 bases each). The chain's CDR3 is CASSPSGTWGETQYF. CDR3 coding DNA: TGTGCCAGCAGCCCCTCCGGGACCTGGGGAGAGACCCAGTACTTC.